This TCR beta chain was observed in a study of blood T cell repertoires in COVID-19. Here immunoSEQ multiplex PCR was the method, and the copy in TCRdb shows in-frame clones only, minus some. The repertoire consists of under 200,000 clones, with about four fifths occurring once and the leading ten covering around 2.9%. Germline loops: CDR1 SSHAT, CDR2 FNYEAQ (reference sequence). The CDR3 totals 15 residues. The sample holds one count of this clone. The junction shows a germline mismatch at one end, possibly a read error. The TCR was taken from a woman of 80 years or more with COVID-19, enrolled during active disease. V gene TRBV7-7 combines with J gene TRBJ1-6; 10 bases are a match to TRBD1. Sequencing used peripheral blood. The CDR3 is CASSVSGQGLSPLHF. The CDR3 bases are TGTGCTAGCAGCGTTTCGGGACAGGGGTTATCACCCCTCCACTTT. The full variable domain, its missing parts supplied by reference TRBV7-7 and TRBJ1-6, is GAGVSQSPRYKVTKRGQDVTLRCDPISSHATLYWYQQALGQGPEFLTYFNYEAQPDKSGLPSDRFSAERPEGSISTLTIQRTEQRDSAMYRCASSVSGQGLSPLHFGNGTRLTVT.